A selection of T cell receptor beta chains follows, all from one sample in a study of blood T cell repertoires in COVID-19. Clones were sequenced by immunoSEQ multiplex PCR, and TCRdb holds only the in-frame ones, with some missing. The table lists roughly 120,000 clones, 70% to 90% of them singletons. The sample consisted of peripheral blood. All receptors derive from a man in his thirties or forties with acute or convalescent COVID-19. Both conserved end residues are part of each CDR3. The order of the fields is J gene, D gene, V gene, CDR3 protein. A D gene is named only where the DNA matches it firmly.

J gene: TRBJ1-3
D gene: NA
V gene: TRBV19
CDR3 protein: CASSIEIGAGNTIYF

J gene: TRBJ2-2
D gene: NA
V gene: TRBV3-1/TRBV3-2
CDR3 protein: CASSQGGREELFF

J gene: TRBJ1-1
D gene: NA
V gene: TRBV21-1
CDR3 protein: CASSKIENF

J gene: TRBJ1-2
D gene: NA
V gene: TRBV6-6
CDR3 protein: CASSHTTATYGYTF

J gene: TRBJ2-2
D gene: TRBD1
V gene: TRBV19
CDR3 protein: CASRKTRDSTGELFF

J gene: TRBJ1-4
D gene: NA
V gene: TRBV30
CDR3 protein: CAWSRTVEEKLFF

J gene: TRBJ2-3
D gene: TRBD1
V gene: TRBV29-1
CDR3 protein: CSASRGQRTDTQYF

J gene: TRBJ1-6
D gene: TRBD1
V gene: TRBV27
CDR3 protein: CASSRQGATYNSPLHF

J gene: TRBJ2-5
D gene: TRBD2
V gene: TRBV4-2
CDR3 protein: CASSQALAGGQETQYF

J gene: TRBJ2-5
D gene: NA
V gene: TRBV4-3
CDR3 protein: CASSQGTSLQETQYF

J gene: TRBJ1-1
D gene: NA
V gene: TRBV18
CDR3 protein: CASSPTNTEAFF

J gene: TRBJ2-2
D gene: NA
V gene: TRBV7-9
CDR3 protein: CASSNSLNTGELFF

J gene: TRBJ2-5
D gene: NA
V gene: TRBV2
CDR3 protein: CASSEARGGQETQYF

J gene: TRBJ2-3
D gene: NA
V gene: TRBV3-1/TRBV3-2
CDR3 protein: CASSQLRADTQYF

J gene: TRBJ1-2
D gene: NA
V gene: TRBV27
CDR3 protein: CASSRDSRYGYTF

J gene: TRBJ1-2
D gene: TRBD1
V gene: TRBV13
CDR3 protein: CASRPGQGSLRGNYGYTF

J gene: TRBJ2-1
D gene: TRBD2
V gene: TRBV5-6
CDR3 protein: CASEAGVYSYNEQFF

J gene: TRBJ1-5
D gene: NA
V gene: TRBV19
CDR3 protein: CASSIGRGDQPQHF

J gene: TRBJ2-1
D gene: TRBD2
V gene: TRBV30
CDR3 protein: CAWSVRAGGANEQFF

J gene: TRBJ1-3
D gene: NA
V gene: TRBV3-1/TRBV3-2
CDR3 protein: CASSQGGRGGNTIYF

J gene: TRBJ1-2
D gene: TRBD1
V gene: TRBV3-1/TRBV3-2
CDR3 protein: CASRPGQTNYGYTF

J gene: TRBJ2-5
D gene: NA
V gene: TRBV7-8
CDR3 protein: CASSLERWASEETQYF

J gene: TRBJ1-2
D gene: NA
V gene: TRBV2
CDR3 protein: CASTEDSNYGYTF

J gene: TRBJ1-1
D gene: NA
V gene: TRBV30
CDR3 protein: CAWTYRANTEAFF

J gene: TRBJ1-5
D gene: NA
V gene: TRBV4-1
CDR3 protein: CASSQSTQGPQHF

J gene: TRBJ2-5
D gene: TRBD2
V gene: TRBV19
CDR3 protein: CASSSHRLAAQETQYF

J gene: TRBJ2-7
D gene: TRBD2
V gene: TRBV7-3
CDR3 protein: CASSPHGGGGYEQYF

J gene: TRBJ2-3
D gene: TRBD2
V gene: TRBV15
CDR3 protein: CATSRDRLAAFTDTQYF

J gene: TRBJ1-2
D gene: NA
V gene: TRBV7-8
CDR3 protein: CASSLAWGGYTF

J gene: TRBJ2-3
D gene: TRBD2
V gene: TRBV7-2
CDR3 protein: CASSQTSGPDTQYF

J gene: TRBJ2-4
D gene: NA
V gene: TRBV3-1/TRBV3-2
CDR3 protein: CASSTSSAKNIQYF

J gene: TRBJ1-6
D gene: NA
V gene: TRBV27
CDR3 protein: CASSLGPNSPLHF

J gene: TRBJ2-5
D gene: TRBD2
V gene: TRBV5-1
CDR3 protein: CASSFGAGGRETQYF

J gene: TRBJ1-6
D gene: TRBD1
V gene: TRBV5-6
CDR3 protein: CASSWGTGVNSPLHF

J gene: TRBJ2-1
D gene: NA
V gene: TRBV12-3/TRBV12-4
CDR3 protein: CASSRDSTEQFF

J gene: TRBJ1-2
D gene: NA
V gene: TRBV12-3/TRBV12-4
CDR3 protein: CASSPDSNYGYTF

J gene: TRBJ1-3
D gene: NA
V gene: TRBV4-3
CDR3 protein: CASSQVVGNTIYF

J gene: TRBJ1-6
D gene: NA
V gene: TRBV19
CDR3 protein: CASSIDKSKPLHF

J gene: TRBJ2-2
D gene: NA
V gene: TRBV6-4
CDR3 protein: CASSEAVTGELFF

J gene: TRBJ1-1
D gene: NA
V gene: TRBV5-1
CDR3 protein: CASSLEPRGNTEAFF

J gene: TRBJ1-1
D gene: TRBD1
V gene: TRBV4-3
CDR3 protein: CASSQEGQGWTEAFF

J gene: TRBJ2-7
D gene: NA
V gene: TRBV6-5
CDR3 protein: CASSPLQGTDEQYF

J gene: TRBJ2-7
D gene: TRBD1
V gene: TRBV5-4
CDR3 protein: CASSLATGDRAAEQYF

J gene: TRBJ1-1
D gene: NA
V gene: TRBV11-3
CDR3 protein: CASSSGLSENTEAFF

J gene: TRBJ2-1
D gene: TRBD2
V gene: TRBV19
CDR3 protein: CASSKGLAGGTEQFF

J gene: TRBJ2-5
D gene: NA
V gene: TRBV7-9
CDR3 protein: CASSSGQLETQYF

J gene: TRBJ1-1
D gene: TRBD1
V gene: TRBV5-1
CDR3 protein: CASSPAGTGIGEAFF

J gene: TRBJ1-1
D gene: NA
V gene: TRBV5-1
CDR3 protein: CASSTGHGRTSEAFF

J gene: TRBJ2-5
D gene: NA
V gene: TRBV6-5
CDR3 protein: CASTEETQYF

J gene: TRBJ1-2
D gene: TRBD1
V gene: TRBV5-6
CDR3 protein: CASSSRGGGGLYGYTF

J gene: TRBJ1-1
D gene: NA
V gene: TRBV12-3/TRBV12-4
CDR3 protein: CASSRTENTEAFF

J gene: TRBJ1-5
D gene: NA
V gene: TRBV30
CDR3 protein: CAWSPGRYSNQPQHF

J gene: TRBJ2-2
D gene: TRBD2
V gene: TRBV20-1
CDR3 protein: CSASPSGVTGELFF

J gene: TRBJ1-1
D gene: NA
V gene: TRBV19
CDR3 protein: CASSIIQGEAFF